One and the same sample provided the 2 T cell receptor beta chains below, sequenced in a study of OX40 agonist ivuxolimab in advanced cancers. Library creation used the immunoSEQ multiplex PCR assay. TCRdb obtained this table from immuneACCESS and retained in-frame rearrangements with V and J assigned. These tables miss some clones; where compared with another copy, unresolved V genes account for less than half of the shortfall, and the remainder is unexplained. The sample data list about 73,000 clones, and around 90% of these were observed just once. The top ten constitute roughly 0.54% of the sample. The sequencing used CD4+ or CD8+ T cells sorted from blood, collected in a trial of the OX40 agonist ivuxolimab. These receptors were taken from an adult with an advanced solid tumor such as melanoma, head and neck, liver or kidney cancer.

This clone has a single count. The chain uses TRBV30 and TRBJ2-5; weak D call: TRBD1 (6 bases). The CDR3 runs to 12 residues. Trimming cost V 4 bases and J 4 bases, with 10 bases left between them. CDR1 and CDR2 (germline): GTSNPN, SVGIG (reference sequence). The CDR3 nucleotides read TGTGCCTGGACAACAGGGCGAGAGACCCAGTACTTC. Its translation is CAWTTGRETQYF. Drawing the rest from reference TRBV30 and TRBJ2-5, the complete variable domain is SQTIHQWPATLVQPVGSPLSLECTVEGTSNPNLYWYRQAAGRGLQLLFYSVGIGQISSEVPQNLSASRPQDRQFILSSKKLLLSDSGFYLCAWTTGRETQYFGPGTRLLVL.

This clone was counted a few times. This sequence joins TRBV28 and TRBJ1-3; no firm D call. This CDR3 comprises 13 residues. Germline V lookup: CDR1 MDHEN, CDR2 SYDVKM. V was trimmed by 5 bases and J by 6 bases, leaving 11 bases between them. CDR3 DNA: TGTGCCAGCAGTACAGTAAACGAAAACACCATATATTTT. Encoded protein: CASSTVNENTIYF.